This TCR beta chain originates from a study of T cells in tuberculosis. Time point of the sample: new active TB diagnosis, blood taken before or within 7 days of starting treatment. With 6 bases clipped from V and 8 bases from J, the junction kept 3 bases outside the gene matches. The CDR3 runs 11 residues. Germline CDR1 and CDR2: SNHLY and FYNNEI. TCRdb's copy holds only in-frame clones and misses some; the assay was immunoSEQ multiplex PCR. The sample records about 34,000 clones, approximately 94% being singletons. The receptor's source is an adult with tuberculosis. The chain carries TRBV2 and TRBJ1-1, with TRBD1 identical over 7 bases. The sample was PBMCs, taken at tuberculosis diagnosis. The CDR3 loop is CASRDRSEAFF. CDR3 sequence (DNA): TGTGCCAGCAGGGACAGGTCCGAAGCTTTCTTT.